These T cell receptor beta chains were read from a single sample in a study of T cell repertoires in cytomegalovirus infection. TCRdb independently ran MiXCR on the reads; one entry per CDR3 protein. The data hold approximately 490,000 distinct CDR3 sequences, with about 11% observed a single time. Sequencing was carried out using PBMCs. These receptors were obtained from a human donor in good health (CMV status not recorded). Some clones in this sample may be carry-over from other donors' samples. Both conserved end residues are part of each CDR3. A D gene is named only where the DNA matches it firmly. Clone size is not always given. Where it is, it says once, few, many or a class for expanded clones.

v_call: TRBV20-1; clone_size: few; d_call: .; j_call: TRBJ1-5; cdr3_aa: CSASIPADGNQPQHF; cdr3_nt: TGCAGTGCTAGCATCCCGGCTGACGGCAATCAGCCCCAGCATTTT
v_call: TRBV5-6; clone_size: .; d_call: TRBD1; j_call: TRBJ1-4; cdr3_aa: CASSLGAAGQGFEKLFF; cdr3_nt: TGTGCCAGCAGCCTGGGGGCGGCGGGACAGGGTTTTGAAAAACTGTTTTTT
v_call: TRBV12-3/TRBV12-4; clone_size: many; d_call: .; j_call: TRBJ1-3; cdr3_aa: CASSFSHAGGNTIYF; cdr3_nt: TGTGCCAGCAGTTTCTCGCATGCGGGCGGAAACACCATATATTTT
v_call: TRBV7-9; clone_size: many; d_call: TRBD2; j_call: TRBJ2-3; cdr3_aa: CASSRSQGLAGVVTQYF; cdr3_nt: TGTGCCAGCAGCCGTTCTCAGGGACTAGCGGGAGTAGTGACGCAGTATTTT
v_call: TRBV7-8; clone_size: many; d_call: TRBD1; j_call: TRBJ2-5; cdr3_aa: CASSFYRGEETQYF; cdr3_nt: TGTGCCAGCAGCTTCTACAGGGGAGAGGAGACCCAGTACTTC
v_call: TRBV2; clone_size: many; d_call: TRBD1; j_call: TRBJ1-1; cdr3_aa: CASTSGGGIVEAFF; cdr3_nt: TGTGCCAGCACCTCAGGAGGGGGCATAGTTGAAGCTTTCTTT
v_call: TRBV18; clone_size: many; d_call: TRBD1; j_call: TRBJ2-2; cdr3_aa: CASSPQGAGELFF; cdr3_nt: TGTGCCAGCAGCCCTCAGGGGGCCGGGGAGCTGTTTTTT
v_call: TRBV14; clone_size: many; d_call: TRBD2; j_call: TRBJ2-1; cdr3_aa: CASSHLSGSRWYEQFF; cdr3_nt: TGTGCCAGCAGCCACCTTAGCGGGAGTCGTTGGTATGAGCAGTTCTTC
v_call: TRBV9; clone_size: many; d_call: .; j_call: TRBJ2-1; cdr3_aa: CASSLGGGGGQFF; cdr3_nt: TGTGCCAGCAGCTTAGGGGGCGGGGGCGGGCAGTTCTTC
v_call: TRBV28; clone_size: many; d_call: .; j_call: TRBJ1-6; cdr3_aa: CASSGGSSYNSPLHF; cdr3_nt: TGTGCCAGCAGTGGGGGGAGCTCCTATAATTCACCCCTCCACTTT
v_call: TRBV5-5; clone_size: few; d_call: .; j_call: TRBJ1-1; cdr3_aa: CASSSSADTEAFF; cdr3_nt: TGTGCCAGCAGCTCTTCAGCTGACACTGAAGCTTTCTTT
v_call: TRBV4-2; clone_size: many; d_call: .; j_call: TRBJ1-5; cdr3_aa: CASSQTGTQVGAQHF; cdr3_nt: TGTGCCAGCAGCCAAACCGGGACCCAGGTTGGGGCCCAGCATTTT
v_call: TRBV23-1; clone_size: many; d_call: TRBD2; j_call: TRBJ2-1; cdr3_aa: CASSQSESSGRVSYNEQFF; cdr3_nt: TGCGCCAGCAGTCAATCGGAGAGTAGCGGGAGAGTCTCCTACAATGAGCAGTTCTTC
v_call: TRBV5-1; clone_size: many; d_call: TRBD1; j_call: TRBJ1-1; cdr3_aa: CASHPRQGVGTEAFF; cdr3_nt: TGCGCCAGCCACCCTCGACAGGGAGTAGGGACTGAAGCTTTCTTT
v_call: TRBV7-9; clone_size: .; d_call: .; j_call: TRBJ2-5; cdr3_aa: CASRRRGAEETQYF; cdr3_nt: TGTGCCAGCCGGAGACGGGGGGCTGAGGAGACCCAGTACTTC
v_call: TRBV20-1; clone_size: few; d_call: .; j_call: TRBJ2-5; cdr3_aa: CSARAADQETQYF; cdr3_nt: TGCAGTGCTAGAGCAGCGGATCAAGAGACCCAGTACTTC
v_call: TRBV4-2; clone_size: many; d_call: .; j_call: TRBJ2-2; cdr3_aa: CASSQDSYPTTGELFF; cdr3_nt: TGTGCCAGCAGCCAAGATAGCTACCCTACCACCGGGGAGCTGTTTTTT
v_call: TRBV15; clone_size: many; d_call: TRBD1; j_call: TRBJ1-1; cdr3_aa: CATSRDRDRQEAFF; cdr3_nt: TGTGCCACCAGCAGAGATCGGGACAGACAGGAAGCTTTCTTT
v_call: TRBV9; clone_size: .; d_call: TRBD1; j_call: TRBJ2-7; cdr3_aa: CASSVWIQGSLREQYF; cdr3_nt: TGTGCCAGCAGCGTATGGATACAGGGGTCTCTTCGCGAGCAGTACTTC
v_call: TRBV3-1; clone_size: many; d_call: TRBD2; j_call: TRBJ2-5; cdr3_aa: CASSQVTSGMETQYF; cdr3_nt: TGTGCCAGCAGCCAAGTAACTAGCGGGATGGAGACCCAGTACTTC
v_call: TRBV19; clone_size: .; d_call: TRBD1; j_call: TRBJ2-3; cdr3_aa: CATGDRAKTTDTQYF; cdr3_nt: TGTGCCACCGGTGACAGGGCGAAGACCACAGATACGCAGTATTTT
v_call: TRBV7-2; clone_size: many; d_call: .; j_call: TRBJ2-6; cdr3_aa: CASSLEQTGANVLTF; cdr3_nt: TGTGCCAGCAGCTTAGAACAGACTGGGGCCAACGTCCTGACTTTC
v_call: TRBV7-9; clone_size: many; d_call: .; j_call: TRBJ2-5; cdr3_aa: CASSLDGKRFQETQYF; cdr3_nt: TGTGCCAGCAGCTTAGACGGGAAGAGGTTCCAAGAGACCCAGTACTTC
v_call: TRBV28; clone_size: few; d_call: .; j_call: TRBJ2-7; cdr3_aa: CASSLPETDIYEQYF; cdr3_nt: TGTGCCAGCAGTTTACCTGAGACTGACATCTACGAGCAGTACTTC
v_call: TRBV11-2; clone_size: many; d_call: .; j_call: TRBJ2-7; cdr3_aa: CASSLDRREQYF; cdr3_nt: TGTGCCAGCAGCTTAGATCGGAGGGAGCAGTACTTC
v_call: TRBV7-2; clone_size: many; d_call: .; j_call: TRBJ1-2; cdr3_aa: CASSPQGGAGANYGYTF; cdr3_nt: TGTGCCAGCAGCCCCCAAGGAGGTGCCGGGGCTAACTATGGCTACACCTTC
v_call: TRBV29-1; clone_size: few; d_call: TRBD1; j_call: TRBJ1-5; cdr3_aa: CSVGTELNQPQHF; cdr3_nt: TGCAGCGTCGGGACAGAACTAAATCAGCCCCAGCATTTT
v_call: TRBV29-1; clone_size: .; d_call: TRBD2; j_call: TRBJ2-1; cdr3_aa: CSVGLAGVGLYNEQFF; cdr3_nt: TGCAGCGTAGGACTAGCGGGAGTTGGGCTCTACAATGAGCAGTTCTTC
v_call: TRBV5-5; clone_size: many; d_call: .; j_call: TRBJ2-6; cdr3_aa: CASSQTATNVLTF; cdr3_nt: TGTGCCAGCAGTCAAACGGCGACCAACGTCCTGACTTTC
v_call: TRBV6-1; clone_size: many; d_call: TRBD1; j_call: TRBJ1-4; cdr3_aa: CASSESETGATNEKLFF; cdr3_nt: TGTGCCAGCAGTGAATCTGAGACAGGGGCGACTAATGAAAAACTGTTTTTT
v_call: TRBV5-1; clone_size: .; d_call: TRBD1; j_call: TRBJ2-1; cdr3_aa: CASSLGTGWTYNEQFF; cdr3_nt: TGCGCCAGCAGCTTGGGGACAGGGTGGACCTACAATGAGCAGTTCTTC
v_call: TRBV9; clone_size: many; d_call: TRBD2; j_call: TRBJ2-1; cdr3_aa: CASSVTSGTSYNEQFF; cdr3_nt: TGTGCCAGCAGCGTGACTAGCGGCACCTCCTACAATGAGCAGTTCTTC
v_call: TRBV29-1; clone_size: .; d_call: .; j_call: TRBJ1-2; cdr3_aa: CSVEGPSNYGYTF; cdr3_nt: TGCAGCGTCGAAGGGCCCTCCAACTATGGCTACACCTTC
v_call: TRBV28; clone_size: .; d_call: .; j_call: TRBJ2-5; cdr3_aa: CASTSRETQYF; cdr3_nt: TGTGCCAGCACCTCACGGGAGACCCAGTACTTC
v_call: TRBV4-1; clone_size: many; d_call: TRBD1; j_call: TRBJ1-3; cdr3_aa: CASSRDSFSGNTIYF; cdr3_nt: TGCGCCAGCAGCCGGGACAGCTTCTCTGGAAACACCATATATTTT
v_call: TRBV12-3/TRBV12-4; clone_size: few; d_call: .; j_call: TRBJ2-2; cdr3_aa: CASRARGVTGELFF; cdr3_nt: TGTGCCAGCAGGGCCAGGGGGGTCACCGGGGAGCTGTTTTTT
v_call: TRBV7-9; clone_size: many; d_call: .; j_call: TRBJ2-3; cdr3_aa: CASREGELTDTQYF; cdr3_nt: TGTGCCAGCCGAGAGGGCGAACTCACAGATACGCAGTATTTT
v_call: TRBV19; clone_size: .; d_call: .; j_call: TRBJ1-4; cdr3_aa: CASSVRTESNEKLFF; cdr3_nt: TGTGCCAGTAGTGTACGGACCGAGTCTAATGAAAAACTGTTTTTT
v_call: TRBV6-2/TRBV6-3; clone_size: many; d_call: .; j_call: TRBJ2-3; cdr3_aa: CASSEGRVTDTQYF; cdr3_nt: TGTGCCAGTTCCGAAGGCAGAGTCACAGATACGCAGTATTTT
v_call: TRBV25-1; clone_size: many; d_call: TRBD1; j_call: TRBJ1-4; cdr3_aa: CASSEITGEEKLFF; cdr3_nt: TGTGCCAGCAGTGAGATAACAGGGGAAGAAAAACTGTTTTTT
v_call: TRBV30; clone_size: few; d_call: .; j_call: TRBJ1-4; cdr3_aa: CAWSGQRLNEKLFF; cdr3_nt: TGTGCCTGGAGTGGACAGCGGCTTAATGAAAAACTGTTTTTT
v_call: TRBV6-1; clone_size: few; d_call: .; j_call: TRBJ1-1; cdr3_aa: CASSEQGLYTEAFF; cdr3_nt: TGTGCCAGCAGTGAACAGGGACTCTACACTGAAGCTTTCTTT
v_call: TRBV12-3/TRBV12-4; clone_size: many; d_call: TRBD1; j_call: TRBJ2-5; cdr3_aa: CASSSDRGETQYF; cdr3_nt: TGTGCCAGCAGTTCGGACAGGGGAGAGACCCAGTACTTC
v_call: TRBV7-9; clone_size: many; d_call: .; j_call: TRBJ1-4; cdr3_aa: CASSLDYVTNEKLFF; cdr3_nt: TGTGCCAGCAGCTTAGATTATGTGACTAATGAAAAACTGTTTTTT
v_call: TRBV6-1; clone_size: many; d_call: .; j_call: TRBJ2-7; cdr3_aa: CASIPHGSSYEQYF; cdr3_nt: TGTGCCAGCATTCCCCACGGATCCTCCTACGAGCAGTACTTC
v_call: TRBV12-3/TRBV12-4; clone_size: many; d_call: .; j_call: TRBJ2-7; cdr3_aa: CASSFSLASSYEQYF; cdr3_nt: TGTGCCAGCAGTTTTAGTCTAGCGAGCTCCTACGAGCAGTACTTC
v_call: TRBV7-2; clone_size: many; d_call: TRBD1; j_call: TRBJ1-3; cdr3_aa: CASSPWTGGNTIYF; cdr3_nt: TGTGCCAGCAGCCCTTGGACAGGTGGAAACACCATATATTTT
v_call: TRBV12-3/TRBV12-4; clone_size: many; d_call: .; j_call: TRBJ2-3; cdr3_aa: CASSLAGGTDTQYF; cdr3_nt: TGTGCCAGCAGTTTAGCGGGGGGAACAGATACGCAGTATTTT
v_call: TRBV6-5; clone_size: many; d_call: .; j_call: TRBJ2-2; cdr3_aa: CASSRATESTGELFF; cdr3_nt: TGTGCCAGCAGTAGGGCCACGGAATCAACCGGGGAGCTGTTTTTT
v_call: TRBV5-1; clone_size: .; d_call: .; j_call: TRBJ1-1; cdr3_aa: CASSWGPTLNTEAFF; cdr3_nt: TGCGCCAGCAGCTGGGGACCCACGTTGAACACTGAAGCTTTCTTT
v_call: TRBV9; clone_size: .; d_call: .; j_call: TRBJ1-3; cdr3_aa: CASGTRGTPGTIYF; cdr3_nt: TGTGCCAGCGGGACTAGGGGAACTCCAGGCACCATATATTTT
v_call: TRBV5-5; clone_size: many; d_call: .; j_call: TRBJ2-2; cdr3_aa: CASSFQGGVGELFF; cdr3_nt: TGTGCCAGCAGCTTCCAGGGGGGTGTCGGGGAGCTGTTTTTT
v_call: TRBV18; clone_size: .; d_call: .; j_call: TRBJ1-1; cdr3_aa: CASSPGQVGTEAFF; cdr3_nt: TGTGCCAGCTCACCGGGGCAAGTGGGCACTGAAGCTTTCTTT